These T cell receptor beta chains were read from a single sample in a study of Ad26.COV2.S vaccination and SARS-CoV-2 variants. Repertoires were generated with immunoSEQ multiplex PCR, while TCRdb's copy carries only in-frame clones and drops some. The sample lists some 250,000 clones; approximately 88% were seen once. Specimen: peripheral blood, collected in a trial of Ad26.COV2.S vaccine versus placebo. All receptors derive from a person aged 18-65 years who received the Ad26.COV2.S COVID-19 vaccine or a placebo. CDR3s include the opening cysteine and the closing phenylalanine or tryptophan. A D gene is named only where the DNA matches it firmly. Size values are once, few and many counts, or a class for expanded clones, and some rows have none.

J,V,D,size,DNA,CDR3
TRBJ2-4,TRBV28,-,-,TGTGCCAGCAGTTCGCGGAGGGGCAAAAACATTCAGTACTTC,CASSSRRGKNIQYF
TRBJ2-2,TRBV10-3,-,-,TGTGCCATCTCCGGGTCCGCGAACACCGGGGAGCTGTTTTTT,CAISGSANTGELFF
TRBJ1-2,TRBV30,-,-,TGTGCCTGGACCCCCACCGGGCCTCGGGGAGAGGGCTACACCTTC,CAWTPTGPRGEGYTF
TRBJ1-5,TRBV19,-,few,TGTGCCAGTAGTATGGGCGGGTTCAGGAACAATCAGCCCCAGCATTTT,CASSMGGFRNNQPQHF
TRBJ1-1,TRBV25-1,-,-,TGTGCCAGCAGTAGAGAGAACACTGAAGCTTTCTTT,CASSRENTEAFF
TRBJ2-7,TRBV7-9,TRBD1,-,TGTGCCAGCAGCACAGCAGGAGACAGGGGCTTTTGGTCCGAGCAGTACTTC,CASSTAGDRGFWSEQYF
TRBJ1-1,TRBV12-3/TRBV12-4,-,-,TGTGCCAGCAGCCTCCGGGGTGAAGCTTTCTTT,CASSLRGEAFF
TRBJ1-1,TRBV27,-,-,TGTGCCAGCAGTTTATCTACCCCCCGCGGGGGGGTGAACACTGAAGCTTTCTTT,CASSLSTPRGGVNTEAFF
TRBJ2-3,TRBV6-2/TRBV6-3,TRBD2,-,TGTGCCAGCAGTTACGGGTGGGACTGGCGGGGGATCACAGATACGCAGTATTTT,CASSYGWDWRGITDTQYF
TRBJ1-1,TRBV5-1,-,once,TGCGCCAGCAGAGGGGCGGCGGCGGAGAACACTGAAGCTTTCTTT,CASRGAAAENTEAFF
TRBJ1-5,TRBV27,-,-,TGTGCCAGCAGTTTACTGCCGCGGGGAGATCAGCCCCAGCATTTT,CASSLLPRGDQPQHF
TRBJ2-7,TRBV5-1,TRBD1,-,TGCGCCAGCAGTCGCACGACAGACAGGGTTCACGAGCAGTACTTC,CASSRTTDRVHEQYF
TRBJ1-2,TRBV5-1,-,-,TGCGCCAGCAGCTTGGATAAGGTCCAGGGCTACACCTTC,CASSLDKVQGYTF
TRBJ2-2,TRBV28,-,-,TGTGCCAGCAGTCAAGACGGGGGGGAGCTGTTTTTT,CASSQDGGELFF
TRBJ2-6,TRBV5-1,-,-,TGCGCCAGCAGCCTACATGGCGAACAGGGAACCTCTGGGGCCAACGTCCTGACTTTC,CASSLHGEQGTSGANVLTF
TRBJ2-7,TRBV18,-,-,TGTGCCAGCTCACCTACACGGGGCCCGAGCTCCTACGAGCAGTACTTC,CASSPTRGPSSYEQYF
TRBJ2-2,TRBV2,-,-,TGTGCCAGCAGTCCGGGACCCTTAGGCACCGGGGAGCTGTTTTTT,CASSPGPLGTGELFF
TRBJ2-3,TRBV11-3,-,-,TGTGCCAGCAGCTTGTTCCCAGCAACGGGGGCTCGCACAGATACGCAGTATTTT,CASSLFPATGARTDTQYF
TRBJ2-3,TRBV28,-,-,TGTGCCAGCAGTTCCACTATTTTGCGGGCCACAGATACGCAGTATTTT,CASSSTILRATDTQYF
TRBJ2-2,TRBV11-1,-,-,TGTGCCAGCAGCCCCCGCAATACCGGGGAGCTGTTTTTT,CASSPRNTGELFF
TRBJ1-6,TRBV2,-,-,TGTGCCAGCAGCGGACTACAGGGAGGCAATTCACCCCTCCACTTT,CASSGLQGGNSPLHF
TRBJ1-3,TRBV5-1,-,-,TGCGCCAGCAGCTTGCAGGGAAGTTACGGAAACACCATATATTTT,CASSLQGSYGNTIYF
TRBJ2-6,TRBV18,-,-,TGTGCCAGCTCCCCGAAAACTGGGGCCAACGTCCTGACTTTC,CASSPKTGANVLTF
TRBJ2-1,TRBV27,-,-,TGTGCCAGCGGACTGGACGGTGACAATGAGCAGTTCTTC,CASGLDGDNEQFF
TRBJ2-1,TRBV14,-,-,TGTGCCAGCAGCCACCAGGGTTCGGGGGAGCAGTTCTTC,CASSHQGSGEQFF
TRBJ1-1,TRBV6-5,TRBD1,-,TGTGCCAGCAGTTCGGACAGGTTTGGAGCTTTCTTT,CASSSDRFGAFF
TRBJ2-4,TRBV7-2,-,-,TGTGCCAGCAGCTTAGGTACAGCTCTGGGCATTCAGTACTTC,CASSLGTALGIQYF
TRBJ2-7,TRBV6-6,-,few,TGTGCCAGCATCGCCCGGGAGAGGGGAGGCGAGCAGTACTTC,CASIARERGGEQYF
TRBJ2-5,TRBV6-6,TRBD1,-,TGTGCCAGCAGTTCAGGGGACAGGGGGCGTGGGGAGACCCAGTACTTC,CASSSGDRGRGETQYF